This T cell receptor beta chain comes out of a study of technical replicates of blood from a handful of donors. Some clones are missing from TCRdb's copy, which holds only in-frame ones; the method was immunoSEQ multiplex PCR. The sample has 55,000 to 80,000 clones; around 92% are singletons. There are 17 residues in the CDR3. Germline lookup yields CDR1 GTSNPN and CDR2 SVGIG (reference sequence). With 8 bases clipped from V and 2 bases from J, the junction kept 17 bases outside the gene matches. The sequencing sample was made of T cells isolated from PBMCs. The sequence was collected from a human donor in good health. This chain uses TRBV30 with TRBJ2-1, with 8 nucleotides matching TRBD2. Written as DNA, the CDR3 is TGTGCCGGGGGATTTGGGATACTAGCGGAAGCCTACAATGAGCAGTTCTTC. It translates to CAGGFGILAEAYNEQFF. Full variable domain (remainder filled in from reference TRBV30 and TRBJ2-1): SQTIHQWPATLVQPVGSPLSLECTVEGTSNPNLYWYRQAAGRGLQLLFYSVGIGQISSEVPQNLSASRPQDRQFILSSKKLLLSDSGFYLCAGGFGILAEAYNEQFFGPGTRLTVL.